The 10 T cell receptor beta chains reported below all come from one sample, sequenced in a study of T cells in women clearing cervical HPV infection. Here immunoSEQ multiplex PCR was the method, and the copy in TCRdb shows in-frame clones only, minus some. The table counts 45,000 to 55,000 clones; under 2% lies in the top ten. The source material was blood buffy coat. These receptors were taken from a woman between 18 and 70 years old with a cervical HPV16 infection that either progressed to CIN3+ or cleared (not recorded which).

CDR3 amino acids: CASSPKMTAHEQFF. The sequenced part of the CDR3 DNA is TGTGCCAGCTCACCAAAGATGACAGCTCATGAG. The chain carries TRBV18 and TRBJ2-1, with D perhaps matching TRBD1 (5 bases). The CDR3 end lies 3 residues beyond the end of the read and is filled in from the germline J gene. The germline V gene encodes CDR1 KGHSH and CDR2 LQKENI. The CDR3 sequence is 14 residues long. Trimming cost V 2 bases and J 8 bases, with 13 bases left between them.

Worth noting for this clone: With the read ending 3 residues before the CDR3 end, the germline J gene is used to fill in that end. The chain joins TRBV27 to TRBJ2-3, with unresolved D. From germline, CDR1 is MNHEY and CDR2 SMNVEV (reference sequence). V was clipped by 2 bases and J by 0 bases, with 3 bases between them. This CDR3 has 13 residues. CDR3 loop: CASSLTSTDTQYF. CDR3 DNA (partial): TGTGCCAGCAGTTTAACTAGCACAGATACG.

The CDR3 protein is CASSQIQGNYEQYF. The DNA read from the CDR3 is TGTGCCAGCAGCCAGATACAGGGGAACTACGAG. The chain employs TRBV14 and TRBJ2-7; 7 bases are a match to TRBD1. The read halts 3 residues ahead of the CDR3 end, with the missing end drawn from the germline J gene. The V gene's germline CDR1 is SGHDN and CDR2 FVKESK. V lost 3 bases, J lost 3 bases, and 5 bases stayed unmatched. This CDR3 contains 14 residues.

CDR3 DNA, as far as it was read: TGTGCCAGCATTGGCCCCGGGCGGGAGAGAGGGACCTACAATGAG. Encoded protein: CASIGPGRERGTYNE. The whole CDR3 protein is CASIGPGRERGTYNEQFF. The genes are TRBV2 and TRBJ2-1, with 7 bases aligning to TRBD2. The sequenced fragment ends 3 residues before the CDR3 boundary, so the rest is inferred from the germline J gene. Germline CDR1 reads SNHLY; CDR2 reads FYNNEI. V shed 7 bases, J shed 2 bases, and the junction held 17 bases outside the gene matches. The CDR3 has 18 amino acids.

On this clone: The sequenced fragment ends 3 residues before the CDR3 boundary, so the rest is inferred from the germline J gene. This chain uses TRBV6-1 with TRBJ2-5; 7 positions agree with TRBD1. Germline assignment: CDR1 MNHNS and CDR2 SASEGT. The CDR3 loop spans 15 amino acids. Unmatched junction bases numbered 6, after V lost 0 bases and J lost 5 bases. The CDR3 sequence is CASSEAGGFGETQYF. Incomplete CDR3 DNA: TGTGCCAGCAGTGAAGCAGGGGGCTTTGGGGAGACC.

As concerns this clone: The CDR3 end lies 3 residues beyond the end of the read and is filled in from the germline J gene. The chain is built from TRBV7-9 and TRBJ2-6; tentatively, D is TRBD1 or TRBD2 (6 bases each). Deletions cut 6 bases from V and 8 bases from J, with 14 bases between. The CDR3 has 14 residues. Germline V gives CDR1 SEHNR, CDR2 FQNEAQ (reference sequence). The CDR3 sequence: CASSLEGETNVLTF. CDR3 DNA (partial): TGTGCCAGCAGTTTGGAGGGGGAAACCAACGTC.

About this clone itself: The read ends 3 residues early relative to the CDR3; the germline J gene fills the gap. The chain combines TRBV14 with TRBJ1-3, with TRBD1 matching over 7 bases. The CDR3 length is 17 residues. V shed 3 bases, J shed 0 bases, and the junction held 8 bases outside the gene matches. CDR1 and CDR2 from the germline V gene are SGHDN and FVKESK. CDR3: CASSHTGTAFSGNTIYF. CDR3 DNA, as far as it was read: TGTGCCAGCAGCCACACCGGGACAGCCTTCTCTGGAAACACC.

About this clone itself: Sequencing ends 3 residues short of the CDR3 end; the germline J gene provides the rest. The chain recombines TRBV7-9 with TRBJ1-2, with 9 bases lining up with TRBD1. The CDR3 runs 14 residues. CDR1 is SEHNR, CDR2 FQNEAQ, per germline (reference sequence). With V trimmed by 4 bases and J by 7 bases, 7 bases remained unmatched. CDR3 sequence: CASSSQGAHRGYTF. The CDR3 bases that were read are TGTGCCAGCAGCTCACAGGGGGCTCACCGTGGC.

In regard to this clone: Read data end 3 residues before the CDR3 end; the end is taken from the germline J gene. The chain couples TRBV7-7 to TRBJ2-3; possible D gene TRBD2, 6 bases. Trimming left V 7 bases short and J 0 bases short, with 17 bases between. Looked up from germline, CDR1 is SSHAT and CDR2 is FNYEAQ (reference sequence). This CDR3 comprises 16 residues. CDR3 protein: CASNRDSGASTDTQYF. The CDR3 bases that were read are TGTGCCAGCAACCGGGATAGCGGAGCCAGCACAGATACG. Looking up the rest from reference TRBV7-7 and TRBJ2-3 gives the full variable domain: GAGVSQSPRYKVTKRGQDVTLRCDPISSHATLYWYQQALGQGPEFLTYFNYEAQPDKSGLPSDRFSAERPEGSISTLTIQRTEQRDSAMYRCASNRDSGASTDTQYFGPGTRLTVL.

To note about this clone: The read is 3 residues too short to cover the CDR3 end, so that end is filled in from the germline J gene. This chain links TRBV2 with TRBJ1-1; maybe TRBD1 (5 bases). Germline-derived CDR1 and CDR2 are SNHLY and FYNNEI. The CDR3 runs to 12 residues. Trimming took off 5 bases at V and 7 bases at J, with 11 bases between the two ends. The part of the CDR3 DNA that was read is TGTGCCAGCAGTTGGGGGGACGGTGAA. Its translation is CASSWGDGE. The full CDR3 reads CASSWGDGEAFF.